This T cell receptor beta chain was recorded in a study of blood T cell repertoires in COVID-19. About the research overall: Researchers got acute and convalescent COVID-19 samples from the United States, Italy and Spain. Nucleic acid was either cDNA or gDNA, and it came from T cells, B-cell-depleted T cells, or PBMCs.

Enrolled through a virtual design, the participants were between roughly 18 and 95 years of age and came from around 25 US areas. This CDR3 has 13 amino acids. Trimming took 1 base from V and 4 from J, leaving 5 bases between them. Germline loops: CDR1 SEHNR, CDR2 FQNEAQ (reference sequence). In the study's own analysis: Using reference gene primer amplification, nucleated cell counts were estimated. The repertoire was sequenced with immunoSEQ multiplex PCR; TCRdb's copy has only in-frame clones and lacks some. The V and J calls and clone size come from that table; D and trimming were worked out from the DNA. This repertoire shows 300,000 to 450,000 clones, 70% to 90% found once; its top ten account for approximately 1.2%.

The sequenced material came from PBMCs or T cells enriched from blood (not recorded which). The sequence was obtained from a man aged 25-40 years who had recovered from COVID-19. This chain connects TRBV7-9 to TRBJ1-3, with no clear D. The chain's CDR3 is CASSLGVGNTIYF. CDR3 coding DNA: TGTGCCAGCAGCTTAGGAGTGGGAAACACCATATATTTT.